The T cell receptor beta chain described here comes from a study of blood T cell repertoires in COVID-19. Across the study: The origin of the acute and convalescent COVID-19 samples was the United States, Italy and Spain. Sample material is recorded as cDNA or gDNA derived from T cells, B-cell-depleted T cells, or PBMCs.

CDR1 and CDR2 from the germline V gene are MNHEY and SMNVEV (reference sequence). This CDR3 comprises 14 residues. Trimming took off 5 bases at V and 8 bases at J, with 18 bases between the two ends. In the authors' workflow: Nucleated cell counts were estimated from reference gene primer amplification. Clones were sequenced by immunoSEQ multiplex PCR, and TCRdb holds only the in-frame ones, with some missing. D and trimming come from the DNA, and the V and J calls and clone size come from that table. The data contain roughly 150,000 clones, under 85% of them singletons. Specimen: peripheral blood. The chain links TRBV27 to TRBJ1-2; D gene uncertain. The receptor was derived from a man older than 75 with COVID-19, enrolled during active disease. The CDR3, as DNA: TGTGCCAGCAGTACCCTAGTCGGGGAAGGGGGCTACACCTTC. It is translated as CASSTLVGEGGYTF.